This is a list of T cell receptor beta chains from one sample in a study of blood T cell repertoires in COVID-19. The repertoire was sequenced with immunoSEQ multiplex PCR; TCRdb's copy has only in-frame clones and lacks some. The sample lists approximately 26,000 clones; around four fifths were seen once. The sample was peripheral blood. These receptors all stem from a man older than 75 with active or convalescent COVID-19. CDR3s include the opening cysteine and the closing phenylalanine or tryptophan. Each record gives: CDR3 length, V gene, clone size, D gene, J gene, CDR3 protein, CDR3 DNA. A D gene is named only where the DNA matches it firmly. Rows give clone size only sometimes, using once, few, many, or a class for an expanded clone.

17	TRBV6-2/TRBV6-3	few	TRBD1	TRBJ2-1	CASSYPTGGGSYNEQFF	TGTGCCAGCAGTTACCCGACAGGGGGAGGTTCCTACAATGAGCAGTTCTTC
13	TRBV6-5	.	TRBD1	TRBJ2-2	CASGTGNTGELFF	TGTGCCAGCGGGACAGGGAATACCGGGGAGCTGTTTTTT
12	TRBV3-1/TRBV3-2	.	.	TRBJ1-2	CASSQKISGYTF	TGTGCCAGCAGCCAAAAAATTAGTGGCTACACCTTC
15	TRBV7-2	.	TRBD2	TRBJ2-3	CASSPSGASGDTQYF	TGTGCCAGCAGCCCCAGCGGGGCCTCGGGCGATACGCAGTATTTT
14	TRBV21-1	.	.	TRBJ2-2	CASSKVLATGELFF	TGTGCCAGCAGCAAAGTGTTGGCCACCGGGGAGCTGTTTTTT
16	TRBV7-9	.	.	TRBJ1-5	CASSYIGGYSNQPQHF	TGTGCCAGCAGCTACATAGGAGGTTATAGCAATCAGCCCCAGCATTTT
14	TRBV15	.	.	TRBJ2-3	CATSRQMGTDTQYF	TGTGCCACCAGCAGACAGATGGGCACAGATACGCAGTATTTT
16	TRBV28	.	TRBD1	TRBJ1-1	CASSYLGQEHMRVAFF	TGTGCCAGCAGTTACCTCGGACAGGAACACATGAGGGTAGCTTTCTTT
13	TRBV6-6	.	TRBD1	TRBJ1-2	CASSSRQGNGYTF	TGTGCCAGCAGCTCCCGACAGGGGAATGGCTACACCTTC
14	TRBV6-4	.	TRBD2	TRBJ2-1	CASSDLTSSDEQFF	TGTGCCAGCAGTGACTTGACTAGCAGCGATGAGCAGTTCTTC
13	TRBV7-8	once	.	TRBJ2-3	CASTRQSTDTQYF	TGTGCCAGCACGAGACAGAGCACAGATACGCAGTATTTT
13	TRBV15	.	.	TRBJ1-2	CATSGGSYYGYTF	TGTGCCACCAGCGGTGGCAGTTACTATGGCTACACCTTC
14	TRBV28	.	.	TRBJ2-1	CASSLIQGFNEQFF	TGTGCCAGCAGTTTAATACAGGGATTCAATGAGCAGTTCTTC
15	TRBV6-2/TRBV6-3	once	TRBD2	TRBJ2-4	CASSSSGRGGNIQYF	TGTGCCAGCAGTTCTAGCGGGAGGGGGGGTAACATTCAGTACTTC
15	TRBV6-2/TRBV6-3	.	.	TRBJ1-1	CASSYGGRGLIEAFF	TGTGCCAGCAGTTATGGTGGCAGGGGCCTTATTGAAGCTTTCTTT
15	TRBV19	few	TRBD1	TRBJ1-4	CASSETGVSNEKLFF	TGTGCCAGTAGTGAGACAGGGGTTTCCAATGAAAAACTGTTTTTT
14	TRBV7-2	.	.	TRBJ1-5	CASSLYGGDRPQHF	TGTGCCAGCAGCTTATACGGGGGTGATCGGCCCCAGCATTTT